These 6 T cell receptor beta chains share one sample of origin, sequenced in a study of blood T cell repertoires in COVID-19. Using immunoSEQ multiplex PCR, the repertoire was profiled, and TCRdb retains in-frame clones only, with some absent. Of some 270,000 clones in the sample, about 89% were seen once. Source material: peripheral blood. The receptor source for this set is a man aged 45 to 65 with acute or convalescent COVID-19.

The chain links TRBV7-2 to TRBJ2-2; D unclear. CDR1 is SGHTA, CDR2 FQGNSA, per germline. V dropped 5 bases and J dropped 0 bases, with 7 bases sitting between them. The CDR3 runs 14 residues. This chain's CDR3 is CASSPYTNTGELFF. The CDR3 DNA sequence: TGTGCCAGCAGCCCGTATACGAACACCGGGGAGCTGTTTTTT.

The genes are TRBV7-9 and TRBJ2-7; 8 positions agree with TRBD1. J was trimmed by 2 bases and V by 5 bases; bases with no gene match: 5. Germline V gene lookup returns CDR1 SEHNR and CDR2 FQNEAQ (reference sequence). The CDR3 consists of 14 residues. The CDR3 region is CASSGQGRAYEQYF. In DNA form, the CDR3 reads TGTGCCAGCAGCGGACAGGGCAGGGCCTACGAGCAGTACTTC.

The CDR3 protein is CASSRLSGSNTEAFF. The DNA of the CDR3 is TGTGCCAGCAGCCGATTAAGCGGGTCGAACACTGAAGCTTTCTTT. The chain has TRBV7-6 and TRBJ1-1, with D hard to call. This CDR3 contains 15 residues. With 5 bases removed from V and 1 base from J, the gap between germline ends came to 14 bases. Germline lookup yields CDR1 SGHVS and CDR2 FNYEAQ. The full variable domain, completed using reference TRBV7-6 and TRBJ1-1, is GAGVSQSPRYKVTKRGQDVALRCDPISGHVSLYWYRQALGQGPEFLTYFNYEAQQDKSGLPNDRFSAERPEGSISTLTIQRTEQRDSAMYRCASSRLSGSNTEAFFGQGTRLTVV.

This chain links TRBV20-1 with TRBJ1-2, with D tentatively TRBD1 (6 bases). CDR1 is DFQATT, CDR2 SNEGSKA, per germline (reference sequence). V lost 6 bases and J 7 bases, leaving 12 bases between the germline ends. The CDR3 is 11 amino acids. CDR3 amino acids: CSAEGGFGYTF. CDR3 coding DNA: TGCAGTGCCGAAGGGGGTTTTGGCTACACCTTC.

V and J are TRBV30 and TRBJ2-1; tentative D call: TRBD1 (6 bases). The CDR3 contains 11 residues. The ends were cut back, 4 bases at V and 9 bases at J, with 10 bases in the middle. Per the germline V gene, CDR1 is GTSNPN and CDR2 is SVGIG (reference sequence). CDR3 sequence reads: CAWTWGLEQFF. The CDR3 coding sequence is TGTGCCTGGACTTGGGGGCTTGAGCAGTTCTTC.

Concerning this clone: The sample carries other DNA sequences with the same CDR3. The chain carries TRBV19 and TRBJ1-1; D is unclear. The V end was cut by 2 bases, the J end by 0 bases, with 7 bases between. This CDR3 contains 14 residues. Germline CDR1 LNHDA, CDR2 SQIVND (reference sequence). The CDR3 coding sequence is TGTGCCAGTAGTATACCAGGCATGAACACTGAAGCTTTCTTT. Translating it yields CASSIPGMNTEAFF.